This TCR beta chain stems from a study of PD-1 blockade in classical Hodgkin lymphoma (dated by TCRdb to 2020 to 2021). For context, the study as a whole: Nivolumab dosing was 3 mg/kg intravenously every 2 weeks, continuing until either disease progression or unacceptable toxicity. To define a peripheral blood immune signature of response to PD-1 blockade in classical Hodgkin lymphoma, the study combined TCR beta sequencing with CyTOF. What the research found in general, with its limitations: Baseline diversity similar to that of newly diagnosed patients was observed in trial patients achieving complete response, whereas significantly lower diversity was observed in partial responders and progressors. The study was limited to a single clinical trial cohort, and causes of repertoire differences, possibly disease activity or prior therapy, remained undefined. A significant rise by C4D1 was seen in CD4+ but not CD8+ TCR diversity (p=0.0027 vs p=0.16), with the rise being most apparent in complete responders (p=0.02). Diversity was lower in patients who began nivolumab less than 1 year after ASCT, so these patients were left out of later analyses to avoid confounding by immune reconstitution. Newly diagnosed patients were reported to have lower baseline TCR diversity than healthy donors, and relapsed/refractory patients were reported to have lower baseline TCR diversity still.

The Qiagen DNeasy kit was used to extract genomic DNA from unsorted PBMCs and from the negatively selected CD4+ and CD8+ fractions. TCR beta CDR3 regions were amplified by immunoSEQ multiplex PCR using primers annealing to V and J segments. A synthetic immune receptor repertoire was used to minimize amplification bias, and any remaining bias was removed computationally after sequencing. The original methods were these. Repertoire diversity was quantified as the Shannon entropy index using custom Python scripts. The unsorted, CD4+ and CD8+ repertoires were each analyzed separately, with the exception of combined analyses, where CD4+ and CD8+ sequences were merged in silico. Clonal expansion was defined as at least a 2-fold frequency increase after treatment relative to C1D1, with a pseudocount of 0.5 for undetected baseline clones. Singleton clones were defined as clones with 0 or 1 copy at C1D1, and non-singleton clones were defined as clones with 2 or more copies. Clones expanded in unsorted samples were annotated as CD4+, CD8+ or unknown by matching protein sequences in sorted samples from the same patient. Wilcoxon tests were applied to paired samples to test diversity changes from C1D1 to C4D1. Imported from immuneACCESS, the table was reduced by TCRdb to in-frame sequences with V and J called. These copies leave out some clones; in studies compared against another copy, an unresolved V gene accounts for under half, and the cause of the remainder is not known. For V, J and clone size, that table is used; D and trimming come from the DNA. The sample table lists approximately 44,000 clones, 66% of them with a count of one. The top ten clonotypes cover 3.1% of the sample.

The CDR3 measures 14 amino acids from cysteine to phenylalanine. Of all the DNA, just the CDR3 is kept, 42 bases in frame from base 1. V loses 1 base of germline sequence and J loses 2 bases, and the interval between the two ends is 6 bases. CDR1 and CDR2, looked up from the germline V gene (reference sequence), are LNHDA and SQIVND. The time point tag for this specimen amounts to: cycle 4 day 1 (C4D1), after more than 5 weeks of nivolumab. Every trial patient had relapsed after autologous stem cell transplantation, and cohorts A, B and C differed in prior brentuximab vedotin exposure. A total of about 51 patients with relapsed/refractory classical Hodgkin lymphoma made up the trial cohort, and each patient's best overall response was complete response, partial response or progressive disease. Trial patients were treated with single-agent nivolumab in the multi-cohort phase II CheckMate 205 trial. Best overall response was determined by an independent review committee according to the 2007 International Working Group response criteria. Trial PBMCs were obtained immediately prior to nivolumab initiation (C1D1) and on therapy at cycle 2 day 1 and cycle 4 day 1. Peripheral blood was collected in 8 mL Vacutainer Cell Preparation Tubes, from which PBMCs were isolated by centrifugation and then cryopreserved.

As for this clone: This receptor's antigen is unknown. No much larger clone exists at a distance of one base, and base qualities are not known.

The chain is made from TRBV19 and TRBJ1-3; the D gene assignment is ambiguous. Source: peripheral blood mononuclear cells (PBMCs), taken before the fourth cycle of nivolumab. The clonotype originates from a human donor with classical Hodgkin lymphoma. The sequence in DNA is TGTGCCAGTAGTATAGTCCGCGCTGGAAACACCATATATTTT. It specifies CASSIVRAGNTIYF.